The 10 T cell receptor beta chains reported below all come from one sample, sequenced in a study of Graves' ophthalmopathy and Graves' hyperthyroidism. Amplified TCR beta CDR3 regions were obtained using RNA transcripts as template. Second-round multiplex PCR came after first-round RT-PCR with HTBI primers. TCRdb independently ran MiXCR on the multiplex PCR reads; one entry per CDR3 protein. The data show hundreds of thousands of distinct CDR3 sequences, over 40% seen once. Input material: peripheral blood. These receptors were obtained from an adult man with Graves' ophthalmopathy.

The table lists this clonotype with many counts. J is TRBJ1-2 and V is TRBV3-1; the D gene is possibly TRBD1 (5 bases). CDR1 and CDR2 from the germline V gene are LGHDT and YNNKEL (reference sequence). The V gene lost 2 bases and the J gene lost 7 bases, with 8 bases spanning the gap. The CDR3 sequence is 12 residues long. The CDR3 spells CASSQSGSGYTF. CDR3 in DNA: TGTGCCAGCAGCCAATCAGGGTCTGGCTACACCTTC. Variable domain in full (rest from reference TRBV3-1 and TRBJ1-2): DTAVSQTPKYLVTQMGNDKSIKCEQNLGHDTMYWYKQDSKKFLKIMFSYNNKELIINETVPNRFSPKSPDKAHLNLHINSLELGDSAVYFCASSQSGSGYTFGSGTRLTVV.

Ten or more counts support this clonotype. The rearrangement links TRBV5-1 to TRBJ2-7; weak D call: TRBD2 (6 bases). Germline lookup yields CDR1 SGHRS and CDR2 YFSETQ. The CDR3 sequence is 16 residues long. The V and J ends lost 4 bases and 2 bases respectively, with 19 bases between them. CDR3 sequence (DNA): TGCGCCAGCAGCGGGGGGTCCGGCCAAGGGGCCTACGAGCAGTACTTC. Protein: CASSGGSGQGAYEQYF.

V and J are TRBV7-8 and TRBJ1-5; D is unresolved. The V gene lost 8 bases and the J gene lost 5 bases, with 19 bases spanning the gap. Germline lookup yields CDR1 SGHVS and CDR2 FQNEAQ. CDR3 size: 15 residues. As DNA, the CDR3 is TGTGCCAGCTCACCCACCGGAGCAGTCCATCAGCCCCAGCATTTT. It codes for CASSPTGAVHQPQHF.

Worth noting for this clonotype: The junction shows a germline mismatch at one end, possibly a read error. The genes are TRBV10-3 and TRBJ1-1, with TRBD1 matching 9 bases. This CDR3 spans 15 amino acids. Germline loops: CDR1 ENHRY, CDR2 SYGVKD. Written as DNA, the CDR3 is TGTGCCAGCAGTGAAATGCAGGGACAGGGCACTCAAGCTTCCTTT. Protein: CASSEMQGQGTQASF.

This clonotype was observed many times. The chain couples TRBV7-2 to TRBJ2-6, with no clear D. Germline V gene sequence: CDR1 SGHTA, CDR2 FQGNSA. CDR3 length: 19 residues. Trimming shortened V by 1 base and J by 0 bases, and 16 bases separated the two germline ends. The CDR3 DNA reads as TGTGCCAGCAGCTTAGGTCGCGGAACAGAGCGCTCTGGGGCCAACGTCCTGACTTTC. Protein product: CASSLGRGTERSGANVLTF.

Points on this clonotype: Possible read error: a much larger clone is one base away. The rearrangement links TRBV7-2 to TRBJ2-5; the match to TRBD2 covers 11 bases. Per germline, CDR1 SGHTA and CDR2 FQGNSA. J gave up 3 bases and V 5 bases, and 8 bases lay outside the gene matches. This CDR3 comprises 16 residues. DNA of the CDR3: TGTGCCAGCAGCCAAAGACTAGCGGGAAAGGAAGAGACCCAGTACTTC. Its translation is CASSQRLAGKEETQYF. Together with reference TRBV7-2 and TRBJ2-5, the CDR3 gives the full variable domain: GAGVSQSPSNKVTEKGKDVELRCDPISGHTALYWYRQSLGQGLEFLIYFQGNSAPDKSGLPSDRFSAERTGGSVSTLTIQRTQQEDSAVYLCASSQRLAGKEETQYFGPGTRLLVL.

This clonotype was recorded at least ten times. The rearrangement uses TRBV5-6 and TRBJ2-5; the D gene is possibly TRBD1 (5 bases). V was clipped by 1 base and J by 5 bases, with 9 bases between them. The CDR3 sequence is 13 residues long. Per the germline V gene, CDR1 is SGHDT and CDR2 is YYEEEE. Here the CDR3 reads CASSLSGKETQYF. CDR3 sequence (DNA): TGTGCCAGCAGCTTGTCAGGGAAGGAGACCCAGTACTTC.

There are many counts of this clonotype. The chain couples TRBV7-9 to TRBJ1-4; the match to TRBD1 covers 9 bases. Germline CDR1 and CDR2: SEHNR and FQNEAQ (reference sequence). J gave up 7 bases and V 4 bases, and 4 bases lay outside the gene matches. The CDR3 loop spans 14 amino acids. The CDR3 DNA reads TGTGCCAGCAGCTACCAGACAGGGGGTGAAAAACTGTTTTTT. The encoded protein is CASSYQTGGEKLFF.

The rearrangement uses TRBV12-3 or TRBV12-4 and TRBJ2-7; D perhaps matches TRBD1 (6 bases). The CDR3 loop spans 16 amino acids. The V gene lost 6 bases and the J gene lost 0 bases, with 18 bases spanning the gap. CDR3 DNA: TGTGCCAGCAGACCCGGACCGCAGGGGTCCTCCTACGAGCAGTACTTC. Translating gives CASRPGPQGSSYEQYF.

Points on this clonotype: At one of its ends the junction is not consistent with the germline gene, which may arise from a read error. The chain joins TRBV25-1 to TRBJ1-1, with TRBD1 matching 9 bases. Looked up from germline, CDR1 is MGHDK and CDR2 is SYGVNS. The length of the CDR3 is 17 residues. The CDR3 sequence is CAISEPETGGSRTEAFF. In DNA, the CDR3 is TGTGCCATCAGTGAGCCTGAAACAGGGGGCTCTCGAACTGAAGCTTTCTTT.